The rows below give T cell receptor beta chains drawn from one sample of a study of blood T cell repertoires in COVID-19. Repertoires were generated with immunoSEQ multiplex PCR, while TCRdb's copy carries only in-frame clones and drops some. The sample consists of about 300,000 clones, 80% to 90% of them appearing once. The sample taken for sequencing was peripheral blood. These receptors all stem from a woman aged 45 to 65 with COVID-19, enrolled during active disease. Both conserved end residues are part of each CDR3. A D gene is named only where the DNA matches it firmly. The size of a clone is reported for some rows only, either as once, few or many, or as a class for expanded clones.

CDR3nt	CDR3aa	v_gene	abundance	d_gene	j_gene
TGTGCCAGCAGCCTGGGGACTAGCGGACTCCCCTACGAGCAGTACTTC	CASSLGTSGLPYEQYF	TRBV13	-	TRBD2	TRBJ2-7
TGTGCCAGCAGCGTGGACTCTGGCTATGGCTACACCTTC	CASSVDSGYGYTF	TRBV9	-	-	TRBJ1-2
TGTGCCGGGCAACAGGGGCACTCCTACAATGAGCAGTTCTTC	CAGQQGHSYNEQFF	TRBV30	-	TRBD1	TRBJ2-1
TGCGCCAGCAGCCAAGAGACAGGGCACGGCACTGAAGCTTTCTTT	CASSQETGHGTEAFF	TRBV4-3	-	TRBD1	TRBJ1-1
TGTGCCAGCAGCTTGGCTCGGGCTAGCGGTTCCTACGAGCAGTACTTC	CASSLARASGSYEQYF	TRBV5-4	-	TRBD2	TRBJ2-7
TGTGCCAGCAGCTCGACAGCATCCTACGAGCAGTACTTC	CASSSTASYEQYF	TRBV5-4	-	-	TRBJ2-7
TGTGCCAGCAGCTCTAGCGGGAGGGGACTTAGCACAGATACGCAGTATTTT	CASSSSGRGLSTDTQYF	TRBV7-9	-	TRBD2	TRBJ2-3
TGTGCCACCAGCAGAGATCCTGCGGGAGGACCAAATGAGCAGTTCTTC	CATSRDPAGGPNEQFF	TRBV15	-	TRBD2	TRBJ2-1
TGTGCCAGTATGCTGGCGGGAAGATCCTACAATGAGCAGTTCTTC	CASMLAGRSYNEQFF	TRBV19	-	-	TRBJ2-1
TGTGCCAGCAGCTTACAGGGTGGCGTGTTGAGTGGCTACACCTTC	CASSLQGGVLSGYTF	TRBV11-3	-	-	TRBJ1-2
TGTGCCAGCTCAAGCCAGGGGGACAAAAACATTCAGTACTTC	CASSSQGDKNIQYF	TRBV27	once	TRBD1	TRBJ2-4
TGTGCCAGCAGTTTAAGGGGGAACTATGGCTACACCTTC	CASSLRGNYGYTF	TRBV27	-	-	TRBJ1-2
TGTGCCAGCAGACAAAGGGGACAGGGGGCCAACACTGAAGCTTTCTTT	CASRQRGQGANTEAFF	TRBV2	-	TRBD1	TRBJ1-1
TGTGCCAGCAGCTTTTATCTGAGCACTGAAGCTTTCTTT	CASSFYLSTEAFF	TRBV7-2	-	-	TRBJ1-1
TGTGCCAGCAGCTACCAAGGGGGTTCGGGAAACACCATATATTTT	CASSYQGGSGNTIYF	TRBV5-6	-	-	TRBJ1-3
TGTGCCAGCAGCTCCTTAGCGGGAGGAGGCACAGATACGCAGTATTTT	CASSSLAGGGTDTQYF	TRBV7-2	-	TRBD2	TRBJ2-3
TGTGCCAGCAGTTACGAAGTGCGAGCCCTAGGTTACGAGCAGTACTTC	CASSYEVRALGYEQYF	TRBV6-5	-	-	TRBJ2-7